This T cell receptor beta chain is drawn from a study of regulatory T cells in long-lasting Graves disease. Study-level points and caveats: Persistent Graves' patients had lower TCR diversity than newly diagnosed ones.

This clonotype was detected a few times. The antigen is undetermined. The CDR3 spans 16 residues. V was trimmed by 5 bases and J by 0 bases, leaving 14 bases between them. The authors built TCR beta libraries using iRepertoire HTBI primers and Arm-PCR of CDR3 regions. TCRdb fed the multiplex PCR reads into MiXCR, producing one record per CDR3 protein. The data contain 300,000 or so distinct CDR3 sequences, roughly a fifth of them seen just once; the ten biggest clones take up roughly 29%. As to time point: persistent/refractory GD, antithyroid drugs over 5 years with positive TRAb. Following extraction of RNA from PBMCs, that RNA was used to make the TCR library.

This specimen was peripheral blood mononuclear cells (PBMCs), taken when the disease was refractory, from a patient treated with antithyroid drugs. The receptor was isolated from a female donor with Graves disease. The chain joins TRBV12-3 or TRBV12-4 to TRBJ2-4, with no clear D. DNA of the CDR3: TGTGCCAGCAGTCCAGGACGGAGACTAGCCAAAAACATTCAGTACTTC. Its protein is CASSPGRRLAKNIQYF.